What follows describes a single TCR beta chain. Reverse transcription used about 0.45 to 1 ug RNA and random hexamers. TCRdb passed the immunoSEQ multiplex PCR reads through MiXCR, listing each CDR3 protein once. Of under 200,000 distinct CDR3 sequences listed, more than 90% are singletons. Healthy donors served as age- and sex-matched controls. While CD8+ and CD4+ T cells were isolated negatively, TEMRA cells were enriched by FACS. This entry belongs to a study of CD8 T cells in Susac syndrome. With 2 bases removed from V and 4 bases from J, the gap between germline ends came to 13 bases. The CDR3 has 14 residues. The germline V gene encodes CDR1 DFQATT and CDR2 SNEGSKA (reference sequence).

The receptor's source is a human donor in good health. The V gene is TRBV20-1, the J gene TRBJ2-3, with D maybe TRBD2 (7 bases). Sequenced material: CD4+ T cells from PBMCs. CDR3 protein: CSARWGGVADTQYF. The CDR3 nucleotides read TGCAGTGCTAGATGGGGGGGCGTAGCAGATACGCAGTATTTT.